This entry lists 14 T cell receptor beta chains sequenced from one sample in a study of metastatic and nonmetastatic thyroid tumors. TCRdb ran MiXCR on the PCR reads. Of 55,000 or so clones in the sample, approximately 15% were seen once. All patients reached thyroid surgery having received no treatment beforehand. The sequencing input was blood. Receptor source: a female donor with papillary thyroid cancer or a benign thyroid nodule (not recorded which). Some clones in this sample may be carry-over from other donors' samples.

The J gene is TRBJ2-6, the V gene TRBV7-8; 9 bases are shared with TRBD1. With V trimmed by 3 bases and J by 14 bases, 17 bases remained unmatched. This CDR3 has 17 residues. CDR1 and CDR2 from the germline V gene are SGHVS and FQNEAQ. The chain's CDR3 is CASSLGQGRSGASFLTF. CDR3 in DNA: TGTGCCAGCAGCTTGGGACAGGGACGCTCTGGGGCCAGCTTCCTGACTTTC.

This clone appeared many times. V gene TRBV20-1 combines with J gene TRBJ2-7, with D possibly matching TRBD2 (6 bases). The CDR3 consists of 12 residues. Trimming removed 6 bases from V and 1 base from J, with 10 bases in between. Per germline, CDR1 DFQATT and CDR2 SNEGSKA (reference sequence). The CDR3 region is CSAARDSYEQYF. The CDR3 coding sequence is TGCAGTGCCGCGCGGGATTCCTACGAGCAGTACTTC.

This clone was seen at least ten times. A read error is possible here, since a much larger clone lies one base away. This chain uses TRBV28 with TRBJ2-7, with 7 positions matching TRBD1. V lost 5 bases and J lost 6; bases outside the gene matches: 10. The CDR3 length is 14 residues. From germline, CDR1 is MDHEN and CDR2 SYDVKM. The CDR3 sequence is CASSINRGRREQYF. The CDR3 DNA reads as TGTGCCAGCAGTATAAACAGGGGCCGTCGCGAGCAGTACTTC.

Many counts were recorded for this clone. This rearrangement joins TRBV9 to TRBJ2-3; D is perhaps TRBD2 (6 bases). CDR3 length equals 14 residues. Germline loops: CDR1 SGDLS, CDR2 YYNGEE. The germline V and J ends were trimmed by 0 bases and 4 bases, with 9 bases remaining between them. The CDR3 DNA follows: TGTGCCAGCAGCGTAGCGGGAGTCCCAGATACGCAGTATTTT. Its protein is CASSVAGVPDTQYF.

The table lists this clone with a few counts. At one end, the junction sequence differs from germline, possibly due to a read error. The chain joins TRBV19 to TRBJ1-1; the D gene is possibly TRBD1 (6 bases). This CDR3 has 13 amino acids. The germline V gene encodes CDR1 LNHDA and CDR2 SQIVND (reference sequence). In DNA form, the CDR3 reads TGTGCCAGTAGGAGATGGGGGGACACTGAAGATTTCTTT. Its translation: CASRRWGDTEDFF.

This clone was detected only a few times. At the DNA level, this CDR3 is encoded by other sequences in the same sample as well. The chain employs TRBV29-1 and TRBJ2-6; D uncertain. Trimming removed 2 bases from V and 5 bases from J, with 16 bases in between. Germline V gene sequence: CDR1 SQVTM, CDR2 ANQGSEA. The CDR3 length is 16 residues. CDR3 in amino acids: CSVELAGPLRANVLTF. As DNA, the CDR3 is TGCAGCGTTGAACTGGCAGGCCCTCTTAGGGCCAACGTCCTGACTTTC.

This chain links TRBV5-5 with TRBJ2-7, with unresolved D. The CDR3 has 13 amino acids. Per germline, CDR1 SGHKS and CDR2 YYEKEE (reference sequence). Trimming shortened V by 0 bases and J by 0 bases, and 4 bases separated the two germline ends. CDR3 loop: CASSLGVSYEQYF. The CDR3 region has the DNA TGTGCCAGCAGCTTGGGAGTCTCCTACGAGCAGTACTTC.

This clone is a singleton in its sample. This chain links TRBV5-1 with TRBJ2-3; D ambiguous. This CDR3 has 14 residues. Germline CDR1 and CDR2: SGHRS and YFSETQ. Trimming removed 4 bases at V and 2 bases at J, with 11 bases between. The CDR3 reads CASSPGSVTDTQYF. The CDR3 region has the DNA TGCGCCAGCAGCCCCGGGTCCGTCACAGATACGCAGTATTTT.

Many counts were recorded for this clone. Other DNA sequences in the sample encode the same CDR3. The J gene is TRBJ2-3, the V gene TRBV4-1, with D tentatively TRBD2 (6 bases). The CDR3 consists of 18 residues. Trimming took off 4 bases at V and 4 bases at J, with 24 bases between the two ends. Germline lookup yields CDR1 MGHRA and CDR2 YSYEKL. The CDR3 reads CASSPGIYAGGPSDTQYF. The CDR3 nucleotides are TGCGCCAGCAGCCCGGGGATTTATGCAGGAGGGCCGTCAGATACGCAGTATTTT.

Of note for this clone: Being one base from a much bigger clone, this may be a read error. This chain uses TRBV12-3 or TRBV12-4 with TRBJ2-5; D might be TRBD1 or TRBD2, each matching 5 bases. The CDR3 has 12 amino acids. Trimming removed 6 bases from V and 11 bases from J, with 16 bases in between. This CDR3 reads CASSLGDQSQYF. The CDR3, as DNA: TGTGCCAGCAGCTTGGGGGACCAATCTCAGTACTTC.

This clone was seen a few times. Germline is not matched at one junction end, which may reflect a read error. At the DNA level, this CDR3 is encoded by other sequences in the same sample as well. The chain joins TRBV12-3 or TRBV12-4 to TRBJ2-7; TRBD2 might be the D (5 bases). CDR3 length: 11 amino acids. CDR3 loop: CASTSGYEQYF. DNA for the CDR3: TGTGCCAGTACCAGCGGCTACGAACAGTACTTC.

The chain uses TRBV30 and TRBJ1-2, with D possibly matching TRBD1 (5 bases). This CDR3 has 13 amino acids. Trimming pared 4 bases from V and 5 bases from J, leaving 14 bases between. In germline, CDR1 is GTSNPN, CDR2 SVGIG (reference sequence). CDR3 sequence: CAWITGGEYGYTF. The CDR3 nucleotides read TGTGCCTGGATCACAGGAGGGGAATATGGCTACACCTTC.

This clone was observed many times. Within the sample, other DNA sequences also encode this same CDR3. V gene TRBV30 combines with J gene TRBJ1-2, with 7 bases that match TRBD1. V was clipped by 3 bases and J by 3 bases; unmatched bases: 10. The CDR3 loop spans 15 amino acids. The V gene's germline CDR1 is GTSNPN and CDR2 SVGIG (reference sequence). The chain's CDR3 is CAWRWFRGLDYGYTF. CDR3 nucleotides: TGTGCCTGGAGGTGGTTTAGGGGGCTGGACTATGGCTACACCTTC.

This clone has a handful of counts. The CDR3 nucleotides read TGTGCCAGCAGTTTACCCTTGGGGGGTAGGCCACCATCGTTCTACGAGCAGTACTTC. Encoded protein: CASSLPLGGRPPSFYEQYF. The chain carries TRBV12-3 or TRBV12-4 and TRBJ2-7; a possible D gene is TRBD2 (6 bases). The length of the CDR3 is 19 residues. Trimming took off 2 bases at V and 3 bases at J, with 26 bases between the two ends.